Detailed here is one T cell receptor beta chain. Its target is unknown. Sequenced by immunoSEQ multiplex PCR; TCRdb stores in-frame clones only, minus some. Of fewer than 200,000 clones listed, 88% were seen once; the top ten hold approximately 10%. This entry belongs to a study of radiation and T cells in renal cell carcinoma. The V gene lost 1 base and the J gene lost 8 bases, with 8 bases spanning the gap. The CDR3 runs 13 residues. Germline V lookup: CDR1 SGHVS, CDR2 FQNEAQ. Time point meaning: blood 4 weeks post-SBRT, at nephrectomy. The treatment was: 15 Gy SBRT to primary tumor, nephrectomy 4 weeks later. Study-wide results and caveats: From baseline, blood top tumor clonotypes peaked at 2 weeks post-radiation.

The chain links TRBV7-8 to TRBJ1-4; D is undetermined. The sequence was obtained from a woman aged 50 to 60 with renal cell carcinoma. The sample in question was blood, obtained from a patient whose treatment included radiotherapy and nephrectomy. The CDR3 is CASSLEALEKLFF. For the CDR3, the DNA is TGTGCCAGCAGCTTAGAAGCGCTCGAAAAACTGTTTTTT.